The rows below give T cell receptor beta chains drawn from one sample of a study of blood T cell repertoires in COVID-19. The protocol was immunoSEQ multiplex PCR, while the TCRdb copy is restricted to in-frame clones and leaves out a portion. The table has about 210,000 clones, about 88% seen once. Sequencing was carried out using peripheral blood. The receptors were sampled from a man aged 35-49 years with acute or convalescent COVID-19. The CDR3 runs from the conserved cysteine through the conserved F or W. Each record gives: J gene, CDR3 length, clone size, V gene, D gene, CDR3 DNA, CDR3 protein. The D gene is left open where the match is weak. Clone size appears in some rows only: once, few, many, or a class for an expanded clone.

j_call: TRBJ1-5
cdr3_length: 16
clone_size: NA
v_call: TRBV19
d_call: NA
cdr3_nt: TGTGCCAGTAGGCTGATCGGACAACTTTCCAATCAGCCCCAGCATTTT
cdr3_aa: CASRLIGQLSNQPQHF

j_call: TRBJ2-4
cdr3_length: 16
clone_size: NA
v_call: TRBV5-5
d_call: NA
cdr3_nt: TGTGCCAGCAGCCAAGGGCTCCGGGACATCGAAAACATTCAGTACTTC
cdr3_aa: CASSQGLRDIENIQYF

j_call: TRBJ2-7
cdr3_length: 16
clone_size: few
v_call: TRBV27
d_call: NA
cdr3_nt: TGTGCCAGCAGTAATGGGGTAGGACTAAGCTCCTACGAGCAGTACTTC
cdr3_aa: CASSNGVGLSSYEQYF

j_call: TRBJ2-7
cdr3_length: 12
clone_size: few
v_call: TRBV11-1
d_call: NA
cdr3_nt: TGTGCCAGCAGCTTGACAGCCTACGAGCAGTACTTC
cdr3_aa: CASSLTAYEQYF

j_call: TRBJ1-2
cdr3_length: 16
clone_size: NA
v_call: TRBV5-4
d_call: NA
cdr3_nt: TGTGCCAGCAGCTTGTCTTGGACAGCGACGTATGGTGGCTACACCTTC
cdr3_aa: CASSLSWTATYGGYTF

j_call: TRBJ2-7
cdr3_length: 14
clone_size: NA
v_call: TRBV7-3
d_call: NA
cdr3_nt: TGTGCCAGCAGCTTAAAGTCAGGTCCGTACGAGCAGTACTTC
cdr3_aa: CASSLKSGPYEQYF

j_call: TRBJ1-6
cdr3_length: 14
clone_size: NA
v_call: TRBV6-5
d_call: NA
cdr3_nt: TGTGCCAGCAGCAGGGAACATCGGGATTCACCCCTCCACTTT
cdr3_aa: CASSREHRDSPLHF

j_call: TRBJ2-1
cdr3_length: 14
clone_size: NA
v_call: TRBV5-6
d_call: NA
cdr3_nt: TGTGCCAGCAGGGCGGGACTCTCCTACAATGAGCAGTTCTTC
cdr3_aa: CASRAGLSYNEQFF

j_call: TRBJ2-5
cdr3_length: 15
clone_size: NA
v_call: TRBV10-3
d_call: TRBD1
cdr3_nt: TGTGCCATCAGTGAGGGGACAGGGGCCGCAGAGACCCAGTACTTC
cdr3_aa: CAISEGTGAAETQYF

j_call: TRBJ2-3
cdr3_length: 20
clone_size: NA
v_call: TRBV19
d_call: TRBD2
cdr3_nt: TGTGCCAGTAGTATAAGGGGACTAGCGGGAGCGTTATGGGGCACAGATACGCAGTATTTT
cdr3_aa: CASSIRGLAGALWGTDTQYF

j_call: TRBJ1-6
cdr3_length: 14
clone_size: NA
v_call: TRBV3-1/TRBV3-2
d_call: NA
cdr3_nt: TGTGCCAGCAGCCAAGGTGGCAGGGAATCACCCCTCCACTTT
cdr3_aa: CASSQGGRESPLHF

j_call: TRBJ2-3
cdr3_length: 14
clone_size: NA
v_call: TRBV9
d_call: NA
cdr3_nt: TGTGCCAGCAGCCCTGGGGAGGTCACAGATACGCAGTATTTT
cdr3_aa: CASSPGEVTDTQYF

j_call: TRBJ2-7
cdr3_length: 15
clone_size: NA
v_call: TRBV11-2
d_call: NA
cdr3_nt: TGTGCCAGCAGCTTGACCGGGACAAATATTATCGAGCAGTACTTC
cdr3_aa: CASSLTGTNIIEQYF

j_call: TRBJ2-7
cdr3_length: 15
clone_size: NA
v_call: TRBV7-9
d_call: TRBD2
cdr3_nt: TGTGCCAGCAGTCTCCCGACTAGCGGGGGGTACGAGCAGTACTTC
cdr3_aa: CASSLPTSGGYEQYF

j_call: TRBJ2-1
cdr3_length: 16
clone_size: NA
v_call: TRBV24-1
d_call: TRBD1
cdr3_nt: TGTGCCACCAGTGATTCCGGGACAGGCTTATACAATGAGCAGTTCTTC
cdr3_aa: CATSDSGTGLYNEQFF

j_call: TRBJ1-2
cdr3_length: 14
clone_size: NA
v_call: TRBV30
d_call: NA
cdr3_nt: TGTGCCTGGAGTGCCGGGGGGGGGAACTATGGCTACACCTTC
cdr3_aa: CAWSAGGGNYGYTF

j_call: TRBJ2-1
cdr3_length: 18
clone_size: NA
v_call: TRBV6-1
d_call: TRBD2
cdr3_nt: TGTGCCAGCAGTGAATGGGGTCGTACTAGCGGGACTTACAATGAGCAGTTCTTC
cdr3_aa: CASSEWGRTSGTYNEQFF

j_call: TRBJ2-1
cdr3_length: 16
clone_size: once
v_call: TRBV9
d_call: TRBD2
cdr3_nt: TGTGCCAGCAGCGTAGATCCGGGAGGCCCTTACAATGAGCAGTTCTTC
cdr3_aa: CASSVDPGGPYNEQFF

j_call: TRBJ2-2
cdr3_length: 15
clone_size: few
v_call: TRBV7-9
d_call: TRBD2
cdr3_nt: TGTGCCAGCAGCTTAACGGGGGGAGACACCGGGGAGCTGTTTTTT
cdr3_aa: CASSLTGGDTGELFF

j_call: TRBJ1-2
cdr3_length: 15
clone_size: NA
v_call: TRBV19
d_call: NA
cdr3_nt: TGTGCCAGTGGGGAAAGTTCCAGGGCAAACTATGGCTACACCTTC
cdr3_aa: CASGESSRANYGYTF

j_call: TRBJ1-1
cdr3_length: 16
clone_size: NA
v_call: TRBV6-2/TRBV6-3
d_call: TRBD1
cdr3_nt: TGTGCCAGCAGTTCGCGGACAGGGCGGAAGGACACTGAAGCTTTCTTT
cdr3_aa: CASSSRTGRKDTEAFF

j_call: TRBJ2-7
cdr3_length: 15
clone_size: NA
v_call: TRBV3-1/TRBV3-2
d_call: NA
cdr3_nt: TGTGCCAGCAGCCAAGATGGAGGCCTATCTGGCGAGCAGTACTTC
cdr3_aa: CASSQDGGLSGEQYF

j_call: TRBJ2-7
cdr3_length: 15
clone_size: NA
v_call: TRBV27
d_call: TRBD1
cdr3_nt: TGTGCCAGCAGTAAGCCGGGACAGAGCTCCTACGAGCAGTACTTC
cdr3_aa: CASSKPGQSSYEQYF

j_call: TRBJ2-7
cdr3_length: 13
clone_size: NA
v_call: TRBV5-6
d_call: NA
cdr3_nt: TGTGCCAGCAGCTTAGGAGTGGGCTACGAGCAGTACTTC
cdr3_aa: CASSLGVGYEQYF

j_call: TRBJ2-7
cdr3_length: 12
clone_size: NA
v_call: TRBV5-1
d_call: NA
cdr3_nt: TGCGCCAGCAGCTTAGGCGGATACGAGCAGTACTTC
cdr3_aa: CASSLGGYEQYF

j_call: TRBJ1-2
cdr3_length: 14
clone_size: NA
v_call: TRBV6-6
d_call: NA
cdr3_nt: TGTGCCAGCAGACCTACTACAGGGAACTATGGCTACACCTTC
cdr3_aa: CASRPTTGNYGYTF

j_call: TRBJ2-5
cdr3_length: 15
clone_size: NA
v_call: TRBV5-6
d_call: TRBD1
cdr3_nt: TGTGCCAGCAGGCGCCGGGACAGGGGGCCGAAAGGCCAGTACTTC
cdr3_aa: CASRRRDRGPKGQYF

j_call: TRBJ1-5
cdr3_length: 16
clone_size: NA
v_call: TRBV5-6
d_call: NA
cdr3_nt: TGTGCCAGCAGCTTGGCCCTGGCAGGGTGGAATCAGCCCCAGCATTTT
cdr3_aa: CASSLALAGWNQPQHF

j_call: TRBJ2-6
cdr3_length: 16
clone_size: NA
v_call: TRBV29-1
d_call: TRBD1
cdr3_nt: TGCAGCGTTGTGGGGACAGGGGAAACTGGGGCCAACGTCCTGACTTTC
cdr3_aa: CSVVGTGETGANVLTF

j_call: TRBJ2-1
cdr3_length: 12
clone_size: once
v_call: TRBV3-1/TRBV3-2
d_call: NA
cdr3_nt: TGTGCCAGCAGCCAAACAGGGTCGGAGCAGTTCTTC
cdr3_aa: CASSQTGSEQFF

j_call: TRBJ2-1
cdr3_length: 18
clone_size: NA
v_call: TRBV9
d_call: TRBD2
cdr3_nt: TGTGCCAGCAGCTCTGGACTAGCGGGGACTACCTTTAGCGATGAGCAGTTCTTC
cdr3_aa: CASSSGLAGTTFSDEQFF

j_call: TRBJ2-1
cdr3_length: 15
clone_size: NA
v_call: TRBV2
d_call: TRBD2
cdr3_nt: TGTGCCAGCAGTGAACTTAGCGGGGGTTGGAATGAGCAGTTCTTC
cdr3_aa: CASSELSGGWNEQFF

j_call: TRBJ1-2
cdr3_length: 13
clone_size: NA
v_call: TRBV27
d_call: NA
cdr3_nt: TGTGCCAGCGGATACGGGGGAGGCTATGGCTACACCTTC
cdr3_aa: CASGYGGGYGYTF

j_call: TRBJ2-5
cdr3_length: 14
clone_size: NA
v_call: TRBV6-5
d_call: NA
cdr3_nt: TGTGCCGGGAGACGCAGCGGAGACCAAGAGACCCAGTACTTC
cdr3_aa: CAGRRSGDQETQYF

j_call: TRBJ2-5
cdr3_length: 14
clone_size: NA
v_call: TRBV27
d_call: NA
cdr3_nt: TGTGCCACCAAGTTGGGCAACAGGGTTGAGACCCAGTACTTC
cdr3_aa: CATKLGNRVETQYF

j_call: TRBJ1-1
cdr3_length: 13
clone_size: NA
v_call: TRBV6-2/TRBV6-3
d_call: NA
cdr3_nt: TGTGCCAGCAGTACCGACATAAACACTGAAGCTTTCTTT
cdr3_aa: CASSTDINTEAFF

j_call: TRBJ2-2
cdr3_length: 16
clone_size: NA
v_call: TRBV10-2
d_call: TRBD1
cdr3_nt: TGCGCCAGCATGGGGAACAGGGGGAGAGGGGCCGGGGAGCTGTTTTTT
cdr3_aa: CASMGNRGRGAGELFF

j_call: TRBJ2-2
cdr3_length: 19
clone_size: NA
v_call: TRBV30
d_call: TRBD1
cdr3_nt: TGTGCCTGGAGTGCACTCCCGGGACAGGGACGGAGTAACACCGGGGAGCTGTTTTTT
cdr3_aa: CAWSALPGQGRSNTGELFF

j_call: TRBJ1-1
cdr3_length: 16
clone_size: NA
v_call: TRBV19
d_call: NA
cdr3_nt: TGTGCCAGTAGTGCACAGTCGCAGGGTCCCGACACTGAAGCTTTCTTT
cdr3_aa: CASSAQSQGPDTEAFF

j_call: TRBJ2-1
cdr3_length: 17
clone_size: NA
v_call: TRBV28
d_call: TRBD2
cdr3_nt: TGTGCCAGCAGTGAGCGGGAGACCGGGGTAACCTACAATGAGCAGTTCTTC
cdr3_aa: CASSERETGVTYNEQFF

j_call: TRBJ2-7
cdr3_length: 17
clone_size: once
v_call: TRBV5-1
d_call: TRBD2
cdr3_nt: TGCGCCAGCAGCTTGGGGCAGAGGAGCGGGAGGGACTACGAGCAGTACTTC
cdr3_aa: CASSLGQRSGRDYEQYF

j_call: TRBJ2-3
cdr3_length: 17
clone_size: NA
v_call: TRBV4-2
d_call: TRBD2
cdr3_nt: TGTGCCAGCAGCCAAGCGGGGGGAACGGGTCCCACAGATACGCAGTATTTT
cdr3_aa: CASSQAGGTGPTDTQYF

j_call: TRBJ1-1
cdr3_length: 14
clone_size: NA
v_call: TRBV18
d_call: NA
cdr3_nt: TGTGCCAGCTCACCTACAGGAACGAACACTGAAGCTTTCTTT
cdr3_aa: CASSPTGTNTEAFF

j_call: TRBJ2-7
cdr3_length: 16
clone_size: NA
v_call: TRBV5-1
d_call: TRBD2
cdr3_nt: TGCGCCAGCAGCTTGGCCATGGACGGGGGGGCCTACGAGCAGTACTTC
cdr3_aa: CASSLAMDGGAYEQYF

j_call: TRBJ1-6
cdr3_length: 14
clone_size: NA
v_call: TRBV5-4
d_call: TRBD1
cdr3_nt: TGTGCCAGCAGCGAGACAGGGATTGATTCACCCCTCCACTTT
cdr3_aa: CASSETGIDSPLHF

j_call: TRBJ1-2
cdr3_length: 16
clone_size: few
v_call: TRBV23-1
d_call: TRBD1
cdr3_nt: TGCGCCAGCTCTCAGGGGGACAGGGATCGTCACTATGGCTACACCTTC
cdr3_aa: CASSQGDRDRHYGYTF

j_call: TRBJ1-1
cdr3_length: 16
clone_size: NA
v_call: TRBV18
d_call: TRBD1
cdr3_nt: TGTGCCAGCTCACACTCACAGGGGAGCAAGAACACTGAAGCTTTCTTT
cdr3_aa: CASSHSQGSKNTEAFF

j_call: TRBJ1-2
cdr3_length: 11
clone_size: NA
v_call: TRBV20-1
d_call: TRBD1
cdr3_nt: TGCAGTGCAGGGGGCGGGTATGGCTACACCTTC
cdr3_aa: CSAGGGYGYTF

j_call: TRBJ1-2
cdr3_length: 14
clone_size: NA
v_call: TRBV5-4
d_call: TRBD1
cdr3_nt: TGTGCCAGCAGCTTGGGGGGACAGGGGGATGGCTACACCTTC
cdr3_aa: CASSLGGQGDGYTF

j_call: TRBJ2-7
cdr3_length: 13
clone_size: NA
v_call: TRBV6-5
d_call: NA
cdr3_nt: TGTGCCAGCAGTAACTCACTAGCAGGCGAGCAGTACTTC
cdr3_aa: CASSNSLAGEQYF

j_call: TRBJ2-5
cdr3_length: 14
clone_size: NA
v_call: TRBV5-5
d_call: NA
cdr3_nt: TGTGCCAGCAGCTTTCGGGACTTCCAAGAGACCCAGTACTTC
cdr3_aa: CASSFRDFQETQYF